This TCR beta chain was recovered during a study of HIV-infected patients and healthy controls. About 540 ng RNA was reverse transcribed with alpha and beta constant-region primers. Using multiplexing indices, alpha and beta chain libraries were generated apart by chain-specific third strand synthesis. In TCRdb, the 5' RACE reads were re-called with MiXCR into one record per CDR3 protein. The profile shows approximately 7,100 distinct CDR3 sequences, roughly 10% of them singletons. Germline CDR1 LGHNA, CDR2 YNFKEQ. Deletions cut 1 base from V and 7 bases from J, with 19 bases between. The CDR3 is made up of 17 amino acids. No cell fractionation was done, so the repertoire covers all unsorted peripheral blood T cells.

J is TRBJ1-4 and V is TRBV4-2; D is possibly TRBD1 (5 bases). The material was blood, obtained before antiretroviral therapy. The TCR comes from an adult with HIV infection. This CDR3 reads CASSQGSSAGWAEKLFF. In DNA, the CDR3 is TGTGCCAGCAGCCAAGGGTCAAGCGCAGGGTGGGCTGAAAAACTGTTTTTT.